Listed below are T cell receptor beta chains from one sample, sequenced in a study of patients and donors after allogeneic stem cell transplantation. MiXCR, applied by TCRdb to the RT-PCR reads, yields one record per CDR3 protein. The sample yields hundreds of thousands of distinct CDR3 sequences, roughly 17% seen once. Sample: blood, either unsorted or a sorted T cell fraction (not recorded which). Receptors were obtained from a human donor who was either an allogeneic HSCT recipient or a stem cell or donor lymphocyte infusion donor (not recorded which). It is not recorded whose cells these are; they may come from a transplant donor. CDR3s include the opening cysteine and the closing phenylalanine or tryptophan. Fields, in order: CDR3 length, V gene, J gene, CDR3 protein.

len: 14
v_gene: TRBV10-2
j_gene: TRBJ2-5
CDR3aa: CASSSGTSVMAQYF

len: 13
v_gene: TRBV29-1
j_gene: TRBJ2-7
CDR3aa: CSIRSSGPYEQYF

len: 13
v_gene: TRBV12-3/TRBV12-4
j_gene: TRBJ1-2
CDR3aa: CASSATGRYGYTF

len: 15
v_gene: TRBV25-1
j_gene: TRBJ1-4
CDR3aa: CASSERGGSNEKLFF

len: 15
v_gene: TRBV19
j_gene: TRBJ2-3
CDR3aa: CASSNPLRRTDTQYF

len: 15
v_gene: TRBV20-1
j_gene: TRBJ2-1
CDR3aa: CSARLGTPSYNEQFF

len: 15
v_gene: TRBV7-2
j_gene: TRBJ1-6
CDR3aa: CASSLTGRGNSPLHF

len: 13
v_gene: TRBV2
j_gene: TRBJ2-5
CDR3aa: CASIRGDQETQYF

len: 16
v_gene: TRBV6-5
j_gene: TRBJ2-1
CDR3aa: CASSYGASSVVTEQFF

len: 17
v_gene: TRBV6-1
j_gene: TRBJ2-5
CDR3aa: CASRGAGGQEYQETQYF

len: 15
v_gene: TRBV7-8
j_gene: TRBJ1-5
CDR3aa: CASSLVRTGDQPQHF

len: 17
v_gene: TRBV7-9
j_gene: TRBJ2-1
CDR3aa: CASSLGLAEGGYNEQFF

len: 16
v_gene: TRBV20-1
j_gene: TRBJ1-2
CDR3aa: CSARDPDSPRAYGYTF

len: 14
v_gene: TRBV20-1
j_gene: TRBJ2-3
CDR3aa: CSAGEDRYTDTQYF

len: 15
v_gene: TRBV4-2
j_gene: TRBJ1-1
CDR3aa: CASSQAAGMNTEAFF

len: 15
v_gene: TRBV6-1
j_gene: TRBJ2-2
CDR3aa: CASSVAASNTGELFF

len: 15
v_gene: TRBV6-5
j_gene: TRBJ2-7
CDR3aa: CASSSYRTSNYEQYF

len: 13
v_gene: TRBV29-1
j_gene: TRBJ2-7
CDR3aa: CSAEDGVSYEQYF

len: 15
v_gene: TRBV7-8
j_gene: TRBJ1-2
CDR3aa: CASSLRTGTGYGYTF

len: 14
v_gene: TRBV11-2
j_gene: TRBJ2-1
CDR3aa: CASSARLKYNEQFF

len: 17
v_gene: TRBV12-3/TRBV12-4
j_gene: TRBJ2-5
CDR3aa: CASSLRPPAGGRETQYF

len: 13
v_gene: TRBV12-3/TRBV12-4
j_gene: TRBJ1-6
CDR3aa: CASSSGFGSPLHF

len: 14
v_gene: TRBV5-1
j_gene: TRBJ1-1
CDR3aa: CASSFGPGNTEAFF

len: 14
v_gene: TRBV20-1
j_gene: TRBJ1-5
CDR3aa: CSARARGFNQPQHF

len: 13
v_gene: TRBV15
j_gene: TRBJ2-7
CDR3aa: CATSRRTFYEQYF

len: 11
v_gene: TRBV29-1
j_gene: TRBJ1-2
CDR3aa: CSVVERYGYTF

len: 13
v_gene: TRBV29-1
j_gene: TRBJ2-1
CDR3aa: CSAYGRGGNEQFF

len: 15
v_gene: TRBV5-6
j_gene: TRBJ2-2
CDR3aa: CASSLGTPHTGELFF

len: 11
v_gene: TRBV20-1
j_gene: TRBJ1-2
CDR3aa: CSARDSGGYTF

len: 14
v_gene: TRBV10-3
j_gene: TRBJ2-7
CDR3aa: CAISEQGLPYEQYF

len: 15
v_gene: TRBV15
j_gene: TRBJ2-7
CDR3aa: CATSRGSRDLDEQYF

len: 15
v_gene: TRBV20-1
j_gene: TRBJ1-5
CDR3aa: CSARDREHRDQPQHF

len: 14
v_gene: TRBV12-3/TRBV12-4
j_gene: TRBJ1-2
CDR3aa: CASRSGQPNYGYTF

len: 15
v_gene: TRBV11-2
j_gene: TRBJ2-2
CDR3aa: CASSTTGTNTGELFF

len: 12
v_gene: TRBV6-5
j_gene: TRBJ1-2
CDR3aa: CASTWGAWGYTF

len: 15
v_gene: TRBV2
j_gene: TRBJ1-6
CDR3aa: CASILDRAPNSPLHF

len: 14
v_gene: TRBV6-1
j_gene: TRBJ1-2
CDR3aa: CASSPDAGDYGYTF

len: 16
v_gene: TRBV14
j_gene: TRBJ2-1
CDR3aa: CASSQRDFRSYNEQFF

len: 12
v_gene: TRBV30
j_gene: TRBJ1-3
CDR3aa: CAWSPSGNTIYF

len: 13
v_gene: TRBV11-3
j_gene: TRBJ2-3
CDR3aa: CASSDSYTDTQYF

len: 17
v_gene: TRBV5-1
j_gene: TRBJ2-3
CDR3aa: CASSLSPGQGIRDTQYF

len: 12
v_gene: TRBV2
j_gene: TRBJ1-2
CDR3aa: CASTEGSYGYTF

len: 13
v_gene: TRBV5-1
j_gene: TRBJ1-2
CDR3aa: CASSPQGNYGYTF

len: 14
v_gene: TRBV19
j_gene: TRBJ2-5
CDR3aa: CASSLQGPLETQYF

len: 15
v_gene: TRBV5-1
j_gene: TRBJ2-2
CDR3aa: CASSLVRQSTGELFF

len: 14
v_gene: TRBV20-1
j_gene: TRBJ2-7
CDR3aa: CSAPKGAGVNEQYF

len: 15
v_gene: TRBV21-1
j_gene: TRBJ2-3
CDR3aa: CASSKGEFPPDTQYF

len: 16
v_gene: TRBV7-9
j_gene: TRBJ2-3
CDR3aa: CASSWGTSGSADTQYF

len: 16
v_gene: TRBV2
j_gene: TRBJ2-2
CDR3aa: CASSRRAGVGTGELFF

len: 17
v_gene: TRBV6-1
j_gene: TRBJ1-2
CDR3aa: CASSPWDSTSTNYGYTF

len: 18
v_gene: TRBV11-1
j_gene: TRBJ2-5
CDR3aa: CASSTGTGAPSRQETQYF

len: 16
v_gene: TRBV6-5
j_gene: TRBJ2-5
CDR3aa: CASSYSEYGRVETQYF

len: 14
v_gene: TRBV27
j_gene: TRBJ1-1
CDR3aa: CASSRGQPNTEAFF

len: 14
v_gene: TRBV2
j_gene: TRBJ2-2
CDR3aa: CATRAGTNTGELFF

len: 15
v_gene: TRBV30
j_gene: TRBJ2-5
CDR3aa: CAWTLDRGLQETQYF

len: 15
v_gene: TRBV4-3
j_gene: TRBJ2-7
CDR3aa: CASSPEGGGGYEQYF

len: 15
v_gene: TRBV5-6
j_gene: TRBJ2-7
CDR3aa: CASSLGYAGPYEQYF

len: 16
v_gene: TRBV7-6
j_gene: TRBJ2-7
CDR3aa: CASSLESSGASYEQYF